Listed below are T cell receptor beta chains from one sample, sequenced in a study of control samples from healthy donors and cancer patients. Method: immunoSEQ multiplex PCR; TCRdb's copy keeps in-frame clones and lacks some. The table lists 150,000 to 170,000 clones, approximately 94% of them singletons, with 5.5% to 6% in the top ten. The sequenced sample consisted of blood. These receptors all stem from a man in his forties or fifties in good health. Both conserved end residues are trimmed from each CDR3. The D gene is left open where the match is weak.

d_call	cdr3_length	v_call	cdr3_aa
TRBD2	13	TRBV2	ASRPTGTSSYEQY
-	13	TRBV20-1	SASKGGHSKNIQY
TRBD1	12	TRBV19	ASAGTGNISPLH
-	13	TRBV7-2	ASSMGHLSGNTIY
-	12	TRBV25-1	ASSEGRGGSPLH
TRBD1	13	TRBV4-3	ASSQDRGRGSPLH
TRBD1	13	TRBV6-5	ASSGTGGWAYEQY
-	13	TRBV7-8	ASSLATGQDEKLF
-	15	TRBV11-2	ASSTRGPGAKNSPLH
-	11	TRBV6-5	ASSRGSNQPQH
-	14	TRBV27	ASSPTTGSSGNTIY
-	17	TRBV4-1	ASSQEHIYTSSYNSPLH
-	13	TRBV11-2	ASSFGIGGSNEQF
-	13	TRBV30	AWSSPDSFNEKLF
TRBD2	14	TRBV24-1	ATSDFTGGGYNEQF
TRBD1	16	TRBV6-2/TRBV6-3	ASSYYRASRDRGEEQY
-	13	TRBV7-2	ASSPRDGSNQPQH
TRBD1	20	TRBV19	ASSIDQIFGTGVDGKGNEQF
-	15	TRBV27	ASSPRGRGATNEKLF
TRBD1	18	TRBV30	AFYLPGTVRRHTSTDTQY
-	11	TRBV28	ASSLTGNRPQH
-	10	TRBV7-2	ASSLANYGYT
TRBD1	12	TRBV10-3	AINNPTGGTEAF
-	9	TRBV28	ASSFSREQY
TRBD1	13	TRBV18	ARPPQDRAHNEQF
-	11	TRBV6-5	ASRDRPSYEQY
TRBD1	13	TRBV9	ASSFRAQGGLGYT
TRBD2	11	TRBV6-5	ASSRDYHNEQF
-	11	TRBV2	ASSQTLTGELF
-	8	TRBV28	ASSTGPLH
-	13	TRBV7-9	ASSGPRSGSEGYT
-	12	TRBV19	ASSGGRLTDTQY
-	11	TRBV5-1	ASSNRQNTEAF
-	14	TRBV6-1	ASSEPGRIPAYEQY
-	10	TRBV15	ATSWGRTEAF
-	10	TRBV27	ASSLDQETQY
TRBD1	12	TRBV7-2	ASSLADRVGGYT
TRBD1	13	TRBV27	ASSYTGGGGQPQH
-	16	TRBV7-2	ASSYPDEGSREDTEAF
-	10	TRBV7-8	ASSPYPGELF
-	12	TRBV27	ASSLRQGDYGYT
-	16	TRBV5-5	ASSLGTGGGSYNSPLH
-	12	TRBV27	ASSPRQLQETQY
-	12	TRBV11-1	ASSLRGRNSPLH
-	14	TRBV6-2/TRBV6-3	ASSKGGGQIYNEQF
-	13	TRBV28	ASNPGMGKNYGYT
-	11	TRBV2	ASSVQGVNEQF
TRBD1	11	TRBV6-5	ASNPTGSYEQY
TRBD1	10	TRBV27	ASSPGGRDYT
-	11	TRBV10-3	AISAGAGYGYT
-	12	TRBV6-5	ASRTWGMNTEAF
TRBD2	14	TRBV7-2	ASSLVSGGAADTQY